This T cell receptor beta chain is from a study of control samples from healthy donors and cancer patients. The data were produced by immunoSEQ multiplex PCR, yet TCRdb's version contains in-frame clones alone and is incomplete. The profile shows some 160,000 clones, 85% to 95% of them singletons. The sequenced material came from blood. This receptor was obtained from a woman in her thirties or forties in good health.

The CDR3 spells CASKPGTVNTEAFF. The CDR3 DNA sequence: TGTGCCAGCAAACCAGGGACAGTGAACACTGAAGCTTTCTTT. The V call is TRBV2, the J call TRBJ1-1; 7 nucleotides agree with TRBD1. V gave up 7 bases and J gave up 0 bases; unmatched junction bases: 5. This CDR3 spans 14 amino acids. CDR1 is SNHLY and CDR2 is FYNNEI in the germline V gene.